The entry below describes one TCR beta chain. The assay was immunoSEQ multiplex PCR, and TCRdb's table has in-frame clones only and misses some. The table includes about 660,000 clones, 85% to 90% detected once. This entry comes from a study of shared T cell receptors in the human thymus. CDR1 is SGHTA, CDR2 FQGNSA, per germline. The CDR3 totals 17 residues. Germline trimming cut 6 bases from V and 0 bases from J; bases unmatched to any gene: 9. This same sample was also taken into another study, of human thymus T cells. That source adds: Donation came from healthy Finnish infants having corrective surgery for congenital heart defects. Related studies noted strongly shared thymic repertoires across unrelated people.

The TCR was taken from a boy under two years old with a congenital heart defect. Sequencing used thymocytes. V gene TRBV7-2 combines with J gene TRBJ1-5; TRBD1 matches 9 bases. DNA of the CDR3: TGTGCCAGCAGTACGGACAGGGGCAACGATAGCAATCAGCCCCAGCATTTT. It yields the protein CASSTDRGNDSNQPQHF.